Listed here is a single T cell receptor (beta chain). What it binds is not known. This record belongs to a study of shared clonotypes between healthy human individuals. Points from the study as a whole: Relative to their counterparts shared across all four donors, non-shared clonotypes exhibited diminished generation probabilities. Only blood samples were collected, and tissue repertoires likely differ. The naive CD4 repertoires of a handful of donors were compared, and roughly 5% of clonotypes were shared.

Using immunoSEQ multiplex PCR, the repertoire was profiled, and TCRdb retains in-frame clones only, with some absent. The sample lists about 2,200,000 clones, approximately 94% occurring once. The germline gives CDR1 MNHEY, CDR2 SMNVEV (reference sequence). The V and J ends lost 3 bases and 1 base, in that order; junction bases with no gene match: 3. The length of the CDR3 is 15 residues. Positively selected for CCR7, the CD45RO-negative cells used as naive CD8 cells excluded terminally differentiated effector memory CD45RA+ cells. All of the donors resided in Nashville, Tennessee, and each was a Caucasian adult.

The chain carries TRBV27 and TRBJ2-3, with TRBD2 matching 8 bases. The receptor comes from a man aged 18 to 35 in good health. Some clones in this sample may be carry-over from other donors' samples. Sequenced: naive CD8+ T cells from PBMCs. The CDR3 bases are TGTGCCAGCAGTTTTGCGCGGGAGGGCACAGATACGCAGTATTTT. The encoded protein is CASSFAREGTDTQYF.